These T cell receptor beta chains were read from a single sample in a study of blood T cells in healthy people across ages. MiXCR was run by TCRdb on the 5' RACE reads, yielding one entry per CDR3 protein. The sample yields 700,000 to 900,000 distinct CDR3 sequences, around 24% seen once. This same sample was also taken into another study, of T cells of mothers and their children.

Sequencing input: blood. Receptors originate from a boy younger than 18 in good health. The CDR3 runs from the conserved cysteine through the conserved F or W. A D gene is named only where the DNA matches it firmly. The listing skips clone size in some rows; elsewhere it reads once, few, many or a size class.

d_call: TRBD2; v_call: TRBV12-3/TRBV12-4; j_call: TRBJ2-5; clone_size: NA; cdr3_nt: TGTGCCAGCAGGACTAGCGGGGGGGCCGCAGAGACCCAGTACTTC; cdr3_aa: CASRTSGGAAETQYF
d_call: TRBD1; v_call: TRBV12-3/TRBV12-4; j_call: TRBJ2-1; clone_size: few; cdr3_nt: TGTGCCAGCAGTGGACAGGGGTACCATGAGCAGTTCTTC; cdr3_aa: CASSGQGYHEQFF
d_call: NA; v_call: TRBV11-1; j_call: TRBJ2-5; clone_size: few; cdr3_nt: TGTGCCAGCAGTTTCGCAGGGATTGGAGAGACCCAGTACTTC; cdr3_aa: CASSFAGIGETQYF
d_call: NA; v_call: TRBV7-8; j_call: TRBJ2-5; clone_size: NA; cdr3_nt: TGTGCCAGCAGCCCCAGGACTGTGTACCAAGAGACCCAGTACTTC; cdr3_aa: CASSPRTVYQETQYF
d_call: NA; v_call: TRBV5-6; j_call: TRBJ1-1; clone_size: few; cdr3_nt: TGTGCCAGCAGCTTGGGCCCAGGCTACATGAACACTGAAGCTTTCTTT; cdr3_aa: CASSLGPGYMNTEAFF
d_call: TRBD1; v_call: TRBV15; j_call: TRBJ1-5; clone_size: NA; cdr3_nt: TGTGCCACCAGCAGAGTGACAGGGGTCCATCAGCCCCAGCATTTT; cdr3_aa: CATSRVTGVHQPQHF
d_call: TRBD2; v_call: TRBV5-1; j_call: TRBJ2-1; clone_size: NA; cdr3_nt: TGCGCCAGCAGCTTTAGCGGGGGGCCCCGATACAATGAGCAGTTCTTC; cdr3_aa: CASSFSGGPRYNEQFF
d_call: TRBD1; v_call: TRBV20-1; j_call: TRBJ2-7; clone_size: few; cdr3_nt: TGCAGTGCCCCTGAGCCGGACAGGGGGGGCTACGAGCAGTACTTC; cdr3_aa: CSAPEPDRGGYEQYF
d_call: TRBD2; v_call: TRBV5-1; j_call: TRBJ2-5; clone_size: few; cdr3_nt: TGCGCCAGCAGCCCCGGACTAGCGGGGGGGCCACTCCAAGAGACCCAGTACTTC; cdr3_aa: CASSPGLAGGPLQETQYF
d_call: NA; v_call: TRBV4-2; j_call: TRBJ2-7; clone_size: NA; cdr3_nt: TGTGCCAGCAGCCAAGCGGACAGATGGTACTTC; cdr3_aa: CASSQADRWYF
d_call: TRBD2; v_call: TRBV9; j_call: TRBJ2-3; clone_size: NA; cdr3_nt: TGTGCCAGCAGCGTAGCGGGGACTAGCGGGGATACGCAGTATTTT; cdr3_aa: CASSVAGTSGDTQYF
d_call: NA; v_call: TRBV29-1; j_call: TRBJ1-1; clone_size: few; cdr3_nt: TGCAGCGTTGAGCAAAGGCAGACGAACACTGAAGCTTTCTTT; cdr3_aa: CSVEQRQTNTEAFF
d_call: NA; v_call: TRBV7-2; j_call: TRBJ2-1; clone_size: NA; cdr3_nt: TGTGCCAGCAGCTTACTAGCATTCTCCTACAATGAGCAGTTCTTC; cdr3_aa: CASSLLAFSYNEQFF
d_call: TRBD2; v_call: TRBV5-1; j_call: TRBJ2-1; clone_size: NA; cdr3_nt: TGCGCCAGCAGCTTGCCCAGCGGGGCTCTCTCCTACAATGAGCAGTTCTTC; cdr3_aa: CASSLPSGALSYNEQFF
d_call: NA; v_call: TRBV20-1; j_call: TRBJ2-5; clone_size: few; cdr3_nt: TGCAGTGCTAGTTCGGACGGAGGACAAGAGACCCAGTACTTC; cdr3_aa: CSASSDGGQETQYF
d_call: NA; v_call: TRBV4-1; j_call: TRBJ2-1; clone_size: NA; cdr3_nt: TGCGCCAGCAGCCGTCCACTTACGGGGAATGAGCAGTTCTTC; cdr3_aa: CASSRPLTGNEQFF
d_call: NA; v_call: TRBV7-2; j_call: TRBJ2-1; clone_size: NA; cdr3_nt: TGTGCCAGCAGCTTAGAAAGCAATAGTGAGCAGTTCTTC; cdr3_aa: CASSLESNSEQFF
d_call: NA; v_call: TRBV3-1; j_call: TRBJ1-4; clone_size: NA; cdr3_nt: TGTGCCAGCAGCCGGACGTTGATTGGTGAAAAACTGTTTTTT; cdr3_aa: CASSRTLIGEKLFF
d_call: NA; v_call: TRBV12-3/TRBV12-4; j_call: TRBJ1-3; clone_size: NA; cdr3_nt: TGTGCCAGCAGTGCTTCACAGAACACCATATATTTT; cdr3_aa: CASSASQNTIYF
d_call: NA; v_call: TRBV21-1; j_call: TRBJ2-7; clone_size: NA; cdr3_nt: TGTGCCAGCAGCAAAGAGGGCAGGCTACTTGGGGACGAGCAGTACTTC; cdr3_aa: CASSKEGRLLGDEQYF
d_call: TRBD1; v_call: TRBV12-3/TRBV12-4; j_call: TRBJ1-2; clone_size: few; cdr3_nt: TGTGCCAGCAGTCCCCGACAGGGAGGTTACTATGGCTACACCTTC; cdr3_aa: CASSPRQGGYYGYTF
d_call: TRBD1; v_call: TRBV27; j_call: TRBJ2-4; clone_size: few; cdr3_nt: TGTGCCAGCAGTTTCGGGACAGGACTAGCCAAAAACATTCAGTACTTC; cdr3_aa: CASSFGTGLAKNIQYF
d_call: TRBD2; v_call: TRBV9; j_call: TRBJ2-3; clone_size: NA; cdr3_nt: TGTGCCAGCAGCGTAGCGGCTAGCGGGGGGCAAAATACGCAGTATTTT; cdr3_aa: CASSVAASGGQNTQYF
d_call: NA; v_call: TRBV5-1; j_call: TRBJ1-2; clone_size: NA; cdr3_nt: TGCGCCACCGGGGGAACAGGCTATGGCTACACCTTC; cdr3_aa: CATGGTGYGYTF
d_call: TRBD2; v_call: TRBV10-1; j_call: TRBJ2-5; clone_size: NA; cdr3_nt: TGCGCCAGCAGCGAGGAGGCTAGCGGGGGTCAAGAGACCCAGTACTTC; cdr3_aa: CASSEEASGGQETQYF
d_call: NA; v_call: TRBV7-9; j_call: TRBJ2-1; clone_size: few; cdr3_nt: TGTGCCAGCAGCTTAGTCGCCGCTAGGTCCCCCTACAATGAGCAGTTCTTC; cdr3_aa: CASSLVAARSPYNEQFF
d_call: TRBD1; v_call: TRBV29-1; j_call: TRBJ1-1; clone_size: NA; cdr3_nt: TGCAGCGTCGGCAGGAGACAGGGTGGTACTGAAGCTTTCTTT; cdr3_aa: CSVGRRQGGTEAFF
d_call: TRBD1; v_call: TRBV6-5; j_call: TRBJ2-6; clone_size: NA; cdr3_nt: TGTGCCAGCAGTCCACAGGGGCCTGGGGCCAACGTCCTGACTTTC; cdr3_aa: CASSPQGPGANVLTF
d_call: NA; v_call: TRBV12-3/TRBV12-4; j_call: TRBJ2-5; clone_size: NA; cdr3_nt: TGTGCCAGCAGTCCAAAGGCCGGGACATTCTTAGAGACCCAGTACTTC; cdr3_aa: CASSPKAGTFLETQYF
d_call: TRBD2; v_call: TRBV7-2; j_call: TRBJ2-1; clone_size: few; cdr3_nt: TGTGCCAGCAGCACAGGACTAGCATGGGGCAATGAGCAGTTCTTC; cdr3_aa: CASSTGLAWGNEQFF
d_call: TRBD1; v_call: TRBV2; j_call: TRBJ2-1; clone_size: NA; cdr3_nt: TGTGCCAGCAGAATAGGACAGGGGCACTACAATGAGCAGTTCTTC; cdr3_aa: CASRIGQGHYNEQFF
d_call: NA; v_call: TRBV11-2; j_call: TRBJ2-7; clone_size: once; cdr3_nt: TGTGCCAGCGATCGAAGGGTGGGGGAGGCCCAGTACTTC; cdr3_aa: CASDRRVGEAQYF
d_call: NA; v_call: TRBV25-1; j_call: TRBJ2-7; clone_size: NA; cdr3_nt: TGTGCCAGCAGGGGAGAGGGGAAATCTTCCTACGAGCAGTACTTC; cdr3_aa: CASRGEGKSSYEQYF
d_call: NA; v_call: TRBV24-1; j_call: TRBJ2-1; clone_size: NA; cdr3_nt: TGTGCCACCAGTGATTTGTCTGACGGTTGGGATGAGCAGTTCTTC; cdr3_aa: CATSDLSDGWDEQFF
d_call: NA; v_call: TRBV6-5; j_call: TRBJ1-1; clone_size: NA; cdr3_nt: TGTGCCAGCATTTCACGCGGGAGGGGCCGTTTGAACACTGAAGCTTTCTTT; cdr3_aa: CASISRGRGRLNTEAFF
d_call: NA; v_call: TRBV5-1; j_call: TRBJ2-6; clone_size: many; cdr3_nt: TGTGCCAGCAGTTTAGGCCTCTCTGGGGCCAACGTCCTGACTTTC; cdr3_aa: CASSLGLSGANVLTF
d_call: NA; v_call: TRBV29-1; j_call: TRBJ2-7; clone_size: few; cdr3_nt: TGCAGCGTTGAAGGTGTCTACGAGCAGTACTTC; cdr3_aa: CSVEGVYEQYF
d_call: TRBD2; v_call: TRBV15; j_call: TRBJ2-3; clone_size: NA; cdr3_nt: TGTGCCACCAGCAGAGATGGCAGGGAGGGGGATACGCAGTATTTT; cdr3_aa: CATSRDGREGDTQYF
d_call: NA; v_call: TRBV6-6; j_call: TRBJ1-6; clone_size: NA; cdr3_nt: TGTGCCAGCAGTTCAAACAGGTTAAGCGCCTCACCCCTCCACTTT; cdr3_aa: CASSSNRLSASPLHF
d_call: NA; v_call: TRBV11-2; j_call: TRBJ2-1; clone_size: NA; cdr3_nt: TGTGCCAGCAGCTTAGAATGGGGGAACAATGAGCAGTTCTTC; cdr3_aa: CASSLEWGNNEQFF
d_call: NA; v_call: TRBV29-1; j_call: TRBJ2-7; clone_size: few; cdr3_nt: TGCAGCGCCTCCGGTGTCGGGACGGTGACTTCCTACGAGCAGTACTTC; cdr3_aa: CSASGVGTVTSYEQYF
d_call: NA; v_call: TRBV2; j_call: TRBJ1-5; clone_size: NA; cdr3_nt: TGTGCCAGCAGTGCCCACGGCAGAAATCAGCCCCAGCATTTT; cdr3_aa: CASSAHGRNQPQHF
d_call: NA; v_call: TRBV7-2; j_call: TRBJ1-4; clone_size: NA; cdr3_nt: TGTGCCAGCAGCTTAGCCGTTCGGGAAAAACTGTTTTTT; cdr3_aa: CASSLAVREKLFF
d_call: NA; v_call: TRBV11-2; j_call: TRBJ2-7; clone_size: NA; cdr3_nt: TGTGCCAGCAGCCGAGCGACAGGTGGTGACGAGCAGTACTTC; cdr3_aa: CASSRATGGDEQYF
d_call: TRBD1; v_call: TRBV6-1; j_call: TRBJ2-7; clone_size: few; cdr3_nt: TGTGCCAGCAGTCCAGTGGGGGCAGGGGGCGATTACGAGCAGTACTTC; cdr3_aa: CASSPVGAGGDYEQYF
d_call: NA; v_call: TRBV9; j_call: TRBJ2-2; clone_size: once; cdr3_nt: TGTGCCAGCAGCGTAGAAAGAGTCGCCACCGGGGAGCTGTTTTTT; cdr3_aa: CASSVERVATGELFF
d_call: TRBD2; v_call: TRBV20-1; j_call: TRBJ2-3; clone_size: once; cdr3_nt: TGCAGTGCTAGTAGCGGGACCACAGATACGCAGTATTTT; cdr3_aa: CSASSGTTDTQYF
d_call: NA; v_call: TRBV5-6; j_call: TRBJ1-2; clone_size: NA; cdr3_nt: TGTGCCAGCAGCTTGACAGCAAATACTAACTATGGCTACACCTTC; cdr3_aa: CASSLTANTNYGYTF
d_call: NA; v_call: TRBV5-1; j_call: TRBJ2-3; clone_size: NA; cdr3_nt: TGCGCCAGCAACACAGATACGCAGTATTTT; cdr3_aa: CASNTDTQYF